One and the same sample provided the 32 T cell receptor beta chains below, sequenced in a study of cytomegalovirus exposure and HLA in healthy donors. The PCR ran on 60 Vbeta and 13 Jbeta primers. The protocol was immunoSEQ multiplex PCR, while the TCRdb copy is restricted to in-frame clones and leaves out a portion. This repertoire shows 80,000 to 90,000 clones, more than 70% found once; its top ten account for roughly 2.2%. The sequencing input was PBMCs. The receptors derive from a man aged 35 to 55 in good health and CMV-seronegative.

As DNA, the CDR3 is TGTGCCAGCCTACCAGGAACAGGAAAAAGTACCACAGATACGCAGTATTTT. Translating it yields CASLPGTGKSTTDTQYF. The rearrangement joins TRBV27 to TRBJ2-3; D might be TRBD1 (5 bases). Between the trimmed V and J ends, which lost 8 bases and 2 bases, there was a span of 23 bases. Germline V CDR1 and CDR2: MNHEY, SMNVEV (reference sequence). The CDR3 sequence is 17 residues long.

Details on this clone: At one end the junction does not follow the germline gene, possibly because of a read error. The chain couples TRBV6-5 to TRBJ2-7, with D perhaps TRBD2 (7 bases). Germline loops: CDR1 MNHEY, CDR2 SVGAGI. The CDR3 length is 15 residues. The CDR3 DNA follows: TGTGCCAGCAGATACTCCGTTTACAGGGAGGGCGAGCAGTACTTC. Translating gives CASRYSVYREGEQYF.

The rearrangement links TRBV10-2 to TRBJ2-3; 7 nucleotides line up with TRBD2. Germline values: CDR1 WSHSY, CDR2 SAAADI. The CDR3 runs 14 residues. V lost 6 bases and J lost 4; bases outside the gene matches: 7. Here the CDR3 DNA reads TGCGCCAGCAGGGAGACTAGCATCTCAGATACGCAGTATTTT. Amino acids: CASRETSISDTQYF.

The chain uses TRBV9 and TRBJ2-5; 7 bases line up with TRBD2. J gave up 5 bases and V 0 bases, and 10 bases lay outside the gene matches. The CDR3 totals 16 residues. Germline-derived CDR1 and CDR2 are SGDLS and YYNGEE. CDR3: CASSVEGSTSYETQYF. The CDR3 coding sequence is TGTGCCAGCAGCGTAGAAGGGTCGACTAGCTATGAGACCCAGTACTTC. The full variable domain, completed using reference TRBV9 and TRBJ2-5, is DSGVTQTPKHLITATGQRVTLRCSPRSGDLSVYWYQQSLDQGLQFLIQYYNGEERAKGNILERFSAQQFPDLHSELNLSSLELGDSALYFCASSVEGSTSYETQYFGPGTRLLVL.

The sample holds a few counts of this clone. The chain uses TRBV30 and TRBJ2-7; D might be TRBD2 (5 bases). The V end was cut by 1 base, the J end by 5 bases, with 12 bases between. The CDR3 length is 13 residues. Germline values: CDR1 GTSNPN, CDR2 SVGIG (reference sequence). The CDR3 bases are TGTGCCTGGAGTGGACGAGGGTTGGACGAGCAGTACTTC. Its translation is CAWSGRGLDEQYF.

The rearrangement joins TRBV11-3 to TRBJ2-3; D not resolved. Germline CDR1 is SGHNT and CDR2 is YENEEA. The CDR3 loop spans 15 amino acids. V was cut by 1 base and J by 2 bases, with 10 bases left in between. The CDR3 region is CASSLVGSFTDTQYF. The CDR3 coding sequence is TGTGCCAGCAGCTTAGTGGGTAGCTTCACAGATACGCAGTATTTT.

The chain links TRBV27 to TRBJ1-2; D possibly corresponds to TRBD1 (5 bases). The germline V gene encodes CDR1 MNHEY and CDR2 SMNVEV (reference sequence). V lost 0 bases to trimming and J lost 5 bases, with 13 bases between them. The CDR3 covers 15 residues. In DNA, the CDR3 is TGTGCCAGCAGTTTATCGGCAGGGATAGGGTATGGCTACACCTTC. Amino acid sequence: CASSLSAGIGYGYTF.

The V and J genes are TRBV30 and TRBJ1-1, with D tentatively TRBD1 (5 bases). CDR3 size: 13 residues. CDR1 is GTSNPN, CDR2 SVGIG, per germline (reference sequence). Trimming removed 7 bases at V and 5 bases at J, with 17 bases between. CDR3 in amino acids: CAYQRRGGTEAFF. CDR3 coding DNA: TGTGCCTACCAACGACGGGGGGGAACTGAAGCTTTCTTT.

V usage is TRBV2 and J usage is TRBJ2-7; 10 positions match TRBD2. The CDR3 sequence is 16 residues long. Germline assignment: CDR1 SNHLY and CDR2 FYNNEI. V lost 2 bases to trimming and J lost 3 bases; unmatched junction nucleotides: 7. In DNA form, the CDR3 reads TGTGCCAGCAGTGAAACTAGCGGGGCCCGCCTCTACGAGCAGTACTTC. It specifies CASSETSGARLYEQYF.

V gene TRBV6-5 combines with J gene TRBJ1-6; TRBD1 matches 10 bases. The CDR3 has 15 amino acids. Germline V gives CDR1 MNHEY, CDR2 SVGAGI. The V segment lost 6 bases and the J segment 9 bases; nucleotides outside the gene matches: 8. CDR3 amino acids: CASRAGTGVSSPLHF. The DNA of the CDR3 is TGTGCCAGCAGAGCGGGGACAGGGGTTTCTTCACCCCTCCACTTT.

The chain combines TRBV29-1 with TRBJ2-7; 7 bases are shared with TRBD1. CDR1 is SQVTM, CDR2 ANQGSEA, per germline. There are 14 residues in the CDR3. The junction had 8 bases not matched to a gene; V was cut back by 5 bases and J by 1 base. CDR3: CSVSRDSASYEQYF. In DNA form, the CDR3 reads TGCAGCGTTTCACGGGACAGTGCATCCTACGAGCAGTACTTC.

The chain combines TRBV10-3 with TRBJ1-3; D is uncertain. CDR1 is ENHRY and CDR2 is SYGVKD in the germline V gene. The V gene lost 6 bases and the J gene lost 4 bases, with 13 bases spanning the gap. The CDR3 is 14 amino acids. As DNA, the CDR3 is TGTGCCATCAGCGCCGAAACCCAGGGAAACACCATATATTTT. Translation gives CAISAETQGNTIYF.

This clone was found a few times. The chain is built from TRBV5-4 and TRBJ1-5, with D maybe TRBD1 (6 bases). Germline CDR1 and CDR2: SGHNT and YYREEE (reference sequence). This CDR3 has 14 amino acids. Trimming removed 7 bases from V and 0 bases from J, with 11 bases in between. Here the CDR3 reads CASSDRTSNQPQHF. The CDR3 DNA reads TGTGCCAGCTCGGACAGAACTAGCAATCAGCCCCAGCATTTT.

This chain uses TRBV6-1 with TRBJ2-2, with D possibly matching TRBD1 (6 bases). The CDR3 is 15 residues long. The germline V gene encodes CDR1 MNHNS and CDR2 SASEGT. V was cut by 0 bases and J by 4 bases, with 9 bases left in between. In DNA, the CDR3 is TGTGCCAGCAGTGAAGCGGCCAGGGGCACCGGGGAGCTGTTTTTT. Protein sequence: CASSEAARGTGELFF.

CDR3 region: CASSFTVSSYNEQFF. DNA for the CDR3: TGCGCCAGCAGCTTCACCGTGAGCTCCTACAATGAGCAGTTCTTC. The chain carries TRBV5-1 and TRBJ2-1, with D unclear. This CDR3 is built from 15 residues. The ends were cut back, 2 bases at V and 0 bases at J, with 9 bases in the middle. Germline CDR1 is SGHRS and CDR2 is YFSETQ.

The chain has TRBV28 and TRBJ1-2, with D perhaps matching TRBD1 (6 bases). The CDR3 is 16 amino acids. Germline CDR1 is MDHEN and CDR2 is SYDVKM. V lost 5 bases, J lost 0 bases, and 16 bases lay in between. The CDR3 DNA follows: TGTGCCAGCAGTACCGGGGGGGGGCAGACTAACTATGGCTACACCTTC. Its translation: CASSTGGGQTNYGYTF.

The chain uses TRBV15 and TRBJ1-1; no reliable D call. The CDR3 is made up of 13 amino acids. Trimming shortened V by 5 bases and J by 0 bases, and 7 bases separated the two germline ends. Germline V gene sequence: CDR1 LNHNV, CDR2 YYDKDF (reference sequence). CDR3 in amino acids: CATSHDLNTEAFF. The CDR3 region has the DNA TGTGCCACCAGCCATGACTTGAACACTGAAGCTTTCTTT.

V usage is TRBV9 and J usage is TRBJ2-7; D gene uncertain. Germline CDR1 SGDLS, CDR2 YYNGEE. The CDR3 is 15 residues long. V was trimmed by 0 bases and J by 0 bases, leaving 10 bases between them. CDR3 loop: CASSVGVALSYEQYF. The CDR3 DNA is TGTGCCAGCAGCGTAGGTGTAGCCCTCTCCTACGAGCAGTACTTC.

This chain links TRBV7-3 with TRBJ1-1; 8 bases match TRBD1. V was pared by 5 bases and J by 6 bases, with 5 bases of the junction left unmatched. Per the germline V gene, CDR1 is SGHTA and CDR2 is FQGTGA. The CDR3 length is 13 residues. CDR3 DNA sequence: TGTGCCAGCAGCGTGGACAGGGTCGCTGAAGCTTTCTTT. Translating gives CASSVDRVAEAFF.

This chain connects TRBV9 to TRBJ2-2; the match to TRBD1 covers 7 bases. Germline values: CDR1 SGDLS, CDR2 YYNGEE. V lost 0 bases, J lost 6 bases, and 5 bases stayed unmatched. This CDR3 is built from 15 residues. CDR3: CASSVDGQGAGELFF. The CDR3 DNA is TGTGCCAGCAGCGTAGATGGCCAGGGGGCCGGGGAGCTGTTTTTT.

This clone has more than one count but fewer than ten. In DNA, the CDR3 is TGTGCCAGCAGAGCGACAGGGGTAAAAAACACCATATATTTT. Its translation: CASRATGVKNTIYF. The chain couples TRBV28 to TRBJ1-3; 8 bases fit TRBD1. Germline CDR1 MDHEN, CDR2 SYDVKM. The CDR3 length is 14 residues. The V and J ends lost 6 bases and 6 bases, in that order; junction bases with no gene match: 7.

The genes are TRBV18 and TRBJ1-6, with no clear D. Germline V gives CDR1 KGHSH, CDR2 LQKENI. The CDR3 runs to 13 residues. V was clipped by 2 bases and J by 7 bases, with 6 bases between them. Here the CDR3 reads CASSPKANSPLHF. The DNA for the CDR3 is TGTGCCAGCTCACCAAAAGCAAATTCACCCCTCCACTTT.

The chain employs TRBV5-6 and TRBJ1-5, with D perhaps TRBD1 (5 bases). The CDR3 is 13 amino acids. V was shortened by 3 bases and J by 7 bases, with 11 bases between the two germline ends. Germline values: CDR1 SGHDT, CDR2 YYEEEE. For the CDR3, the DNA is TGTGCCAGCAGCTCGCAGGGTGTGCAGCCCCAGCATTTT. Translated: CASSSQGVQPQHF.

The chain carries TRBV9 and TRBJ2-4, with a possible D match to TRBD1 (5 bases). The CDR3 has 16 amino acids. V was pared by 2 bases and J by 0 bases, with 12 bases between. The germline V gene has CDR1 SGDLS and CDR2 YYNGEE. The CDR3 spells CASSVDSELAKNIQYF. CDR3 nucleotides: TGTGCCAGCAGCGTTGACAGCGAATTAGCCAAAAACATTCAGTACTTC.

The rearrangement joins TRBV19 to TRBJ1-2; tentatively, D is TRBD1 (6 bases). The ends were cut back, 7 bases at V and 5 bases at J, with 11 bases in the middle. This CDR3 contains 12 residues. Germline V gives CDR1 LNHDA, CDR2 SQIVND (reference sequence). CDR3 in amino acids: CASTGTGYGYTF. The CDR3 DNA reads as TGTGCCAGTACCGGAACAGGGTATGGCTACACCTTC.

CDR3 in amino acids: CASSLAGLAYEQYF. CDR3 sequence (DNA): TGTGCCAGCAGCTTAGCGGGACTAGCTTACGAGCAGTACTTC. The chain is built from TRBV7-9 and TRBJ2-7; 9 nucleotides match TRBD2. Germline CDR1 reads SEHNR; CDR2 reads FQNEAQ (reference sequence). The length of the CDR3 is 14 residues. The junction had 1 base not matched to a gene; V was cut back by 0 bases and J by 4 bases. The variable domain in full, completed from reference TRBV7-9 and TRBJ2-7, reads DTGVSQNPRHKITKRGQNVTFRCDPISEHNRLYWYRQTLGQGPEFLTYFQNEAQLEKSRLLSDRFSAERPKGSFSTLEIQRTEQGDSAMYLCASSLAGLAYEQYFGPGTRLTVT.

The chain has TRBV27 and TRBJ2-3, with D unresolved. Germline CDR1 MNHEY, CDR2 SMNVEV (reference sequence). V shed 5 bases and J shed 4 bases, with 16 bases lying between them. CDR3 length: 15 amino acids. In DNA, the CDR3 is TGTGCCAGCAGTCGAATGGCCTTTCGGGCAGATACGCAGTATTTT. This gives the protein CASSRMAFRADTQYF.

The rearrangement links TRBV7-3 to TRBJ1-1, with 7 bases fitting TRBD1. Per germline, CDR1 SGHTA and CDR2 FQGTGA. The J segment lost 5 bases and the V segment lost 10 bases, leaving 10 bases of the junction unmatched. The CDR3 has 13 residues. The DNA of the CDR3 is TGTGCCACCATCCGGACAGGAAAGACTGAAGCTTTCTTT. Its translation: CATIRTGKTEAFF.

This clone was seen only a few times. The rearrangement uses TRBV7-6 and TRBJ2-1; possibly TRBD2 for D (6 bases). Germline V lookup: CDR1 SGHVS, CDR2 FNYEAQ. V shed 5 bases and J shed 4 bases, with 18 bases lying between them. The CDR3 contains 16 residues. In DNA form, the CDR3 reads TGTGCCAGCAGCCCGCTGCGGGGAGTTAGATACAATGAGCAGTTCTTC. Protein product: CASSPLRGVRYNEQFF.

This clone was found a few times. This chain joins TRBV4-1 and TRBJ2-3; D possibly corresponds to TRBD2 (5 bases). V gave up 7 bases and J gave up 4 bases, with 15 bases separating them. Germline loops: CDR1 MGHRA, CDR2 YSYEKL. The CDR3 is 14 amino acids. This CDR3 reads CASTTRSGADTQYF. The DNA for the CDR3 is TGCGCCAGCACCACAAGATCCGGGGCAGATACGCAGTATTTT.

This chain connects TRBV19 to TRBJ1-5, with a weak D call TRBD1 (5 bases). The germline V and J ends were trimmed by 5 bases and 6 bases, with 17 bases remaining between them. The V gene's germline CDR1 is LNHDA and CDR2 SQIVND (reference sequence). The CDR3 is 15 residues long. CDR3 sequence reads: CASSPKGVALQPQHF. Here the CDR3 DNA reads TGTGCCAGTAGTCCCAAAGGGGTGGCACTTCAGCCCCAGCATTTT.

The chain carries TRBV18 and TRBJ1-4; D might be TRBD1 (5 bases). The CDR3 totals 13 residues. Per the germline V gene, CDR1 is KGHSH and CDR2 is LQKENI. Trimming stripped 10 bases from V and 6 bases from J, with 15 bases between. CDR3: CATIDRNDEKLFF. The CDR3 nucleotides read TGTGCCACCATCGACAGAAACGATGAAAAACTGTTTTTT. Supplemented by reference TRBV18 and TRBJ1-4, the full variable domain reads NAGVMQNPRHLVRRRGQEARLRCSPMKGHSHVYWYRQLPEEGLKFMVYLQKENIIDESGMPKERFSAEFPKEGPSILRIQQVVRGDSAAYFCATIDRNDEKLFFGSGTQLSVL.